This TCR beta chain is from a study of blood T cell repertoires in COVID-19. In the original processing: The assay estimated nucleated cells by amplifying reference gene primers. This table comes from immunoSEQ multiplex PCR, and its TCRdb copy is limited to in-frame clones, with some not included. That table is the source of V, J and clone size, and D and trimming were worked out from the DNA. The top ten hold roughly 1.5% of the sample, which has 180,000 or so clones, roughly 86% seen once. The CDR3 is made up of 13 amino acids. V was cut by 6 bases and J by 3 bases, with 10 bases left in between. Looked up from germline, CDR1 is SEHNR and CDR2 is FQNEAQ (reference sequence).

The receptor was isolated from a woman in her 50s with acute or convalescent COVID-19. This chain links TRBV7-9 with TRBJ2-3, with D perhaps matching TRBD2 (5 bases). Sequenced material: peripheral blood. Here the CDR3 reads CASRKRGTDTQYF. The DNA of the CDR3 is TGTGCCAGCAGGAAAAGAGGGACAGATACGCAGTATTTT. The full variable domain, rest sourced from reference TRBV7-9 and TRBJ2-3, is DTGVSQNPRHKITKRGQNVTFRCDPISEHNRLYWYRQTLGQGPEFLTYFQNEAQLEKSRLLSDRFSAERPKGSFSTLEIQRTEQGDSAMYLCASRKRGTDTQYFGPGTRLTVL.